The entry that follows covers one TCR beta chain sequence. The sample comes from a study of blood T cell repertoires in COVID-19. Germline V lookup: CDR1 SGHRS, CDR2 YFSETQ. This CDR3 has 14 amino acids. Trimming removed 4 bases from V and 4 bases from J; junction bases left unmatched: 6. Assay: immunoSEQ multiplex PCR; the TCRdb copy retains only in-frame clones and omits some. Counted here are over 200,000 clones, around four fifths occurring once; the ten biggest clones make up roughly 7.8%. This TCR came from a man in his forties with active or convalescent COVID-19. Material for sequencing was peripheral blood. The rearrangement joins TRBV5-1 to TRBJ2-5, with 8 nucleotides matching TRBD1. The CDR3, as DNA: TGCGCCAGCAGCCCCAGACAGGGGACAGAGACCCAGTACTTC. Protein product: CASSPRQGTETQYF.